These 2 T cell receptor beta chains were sequenced from one sample in a study of a mutant IDH1 vaccine in newly diagnosed glioma. Antigens for these TCRs are unknown. The repertoire was sequenced with immunoSEQ multiplex PCR; TCRdb's copy has only in-frame clones and lacks some. The sample carries over 30,000 clones, roughly 80% recorded once. Indicated time point: week 35, safety follow-up. The content of each vaccine dose was 300 ug of mutant IDH1 20-mer peptide, and topical imiquimod accompanied it. The sample was PBMCs, taken from a glioma patient whose treatment included an IDH1 peptide vaccine. These receptors were obtained from a woman aged 25 to 39 with glioma. Some clones in this sample may be carry-over from other donors' samples.

This clone was found once. The chain uses TRBV28 and TRBJ1-2; D unclear. Trimming pared 4 bases from V and 3 bases from J, leaving 18 bases between. The CDR3 is 16 amino acids. Germline V gives CDR1 MDHEN, CDR2 SYDVKM. CDR3 loop: CASSSVLGPRDYGYTF. The CDR3 DNA follows: TGTGCCAGCAGTTCCGTCCTAGGTCCCCGGGACTATGGCTACACCTTC.

The chain joins TRBV6-1 to TRBJ1-5; D gene ambiguous. CDR1 and CDR2 from the germline V gene are MNHNS and SASEGT. The V end lost 3 bases, the J end lost 3 bases, and 18 bases lay between the germline ends. The CDR3 totals 17 residues. The CDR3 loop reads CASSEFPAWTYNQPQHF. As DNA, the CDR3 is TGTGCCAGCAGTGAGTTTCCGGCATGGACCTACAATCAGCCCCAGCATTTT.